This T cell receptor beta chain appears in the sequencing data of a study of blood T cell repertoires in COVID-19. Looking at the study overall: Samples taken during acute and convalescent COVID-19 were collected in the United States, Italy and Spain. Nucleic acid was either cDNA or gDNA, and it came from T cells, B-cell-depleted T cells, or PBMCs.

The CDR3 spans 13 residues. V was pared by 3 bases and J by 6 bases, with 11 bases between. Germline CDR1 and CDR2: KGHSH and LQKENI. In the source study's methods: The assay estimated nucleated cells by amplifying reference gene primers. The assay was immunoSEQ multiplex PCR, and TCRdb's table has in-frame clones only and misses some. That table is the source of V, J and clone size, and D and trimming were worked out from the DNA. This sample has around 330,000 clones, with roughly 90% found just once. The sequence was collected from a woman aged 45-65 years with active or convalescent COVID-19. Input material: peripheral blood. The V call is TRBV18, the J call TRBJ1-2; D possibly corresponds to TRBD1 (5 bases). The CDR3 here is CASSPQGIDGYTF. The CDR3 bases are TGTGCCAGCTCACCCCAGGGTATCGATGGCTACACCTTC.